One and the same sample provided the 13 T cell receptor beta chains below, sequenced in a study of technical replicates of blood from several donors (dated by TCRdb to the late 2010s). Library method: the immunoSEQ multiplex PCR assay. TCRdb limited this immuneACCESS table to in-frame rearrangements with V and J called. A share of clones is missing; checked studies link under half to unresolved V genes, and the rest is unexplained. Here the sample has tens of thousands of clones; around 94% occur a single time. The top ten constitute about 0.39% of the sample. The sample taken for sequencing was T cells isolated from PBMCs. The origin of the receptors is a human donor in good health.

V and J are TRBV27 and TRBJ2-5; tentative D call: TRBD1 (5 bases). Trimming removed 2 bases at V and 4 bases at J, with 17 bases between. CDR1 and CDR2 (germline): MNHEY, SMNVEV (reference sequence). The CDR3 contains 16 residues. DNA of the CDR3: TGTGCCAGCAGTTTAAACTTAGGGGAAAAAGGAGAGACCCAGTACTTC. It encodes CASSLNLGEKGETQYF.

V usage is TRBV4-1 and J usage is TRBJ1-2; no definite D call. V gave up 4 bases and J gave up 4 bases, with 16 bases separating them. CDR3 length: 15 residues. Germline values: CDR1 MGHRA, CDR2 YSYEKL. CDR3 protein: CASSPPPSEGYGYTF. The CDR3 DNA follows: TGCGCCAGCAGCCCCCCCCCTAGCGAGGGCTATGGCTACACCTTC.

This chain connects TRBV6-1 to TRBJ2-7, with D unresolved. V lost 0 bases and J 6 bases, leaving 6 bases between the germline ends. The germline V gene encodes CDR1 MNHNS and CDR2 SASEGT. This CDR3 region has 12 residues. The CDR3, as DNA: TGTGCCAGCAGTGAAGCGGAGCTCGAGCAGTACTTC. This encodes CASSEAELEQYF.

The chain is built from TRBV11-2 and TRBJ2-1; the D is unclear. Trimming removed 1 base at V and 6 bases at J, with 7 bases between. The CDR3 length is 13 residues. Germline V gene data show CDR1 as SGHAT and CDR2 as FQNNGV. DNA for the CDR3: TGTGCCAGCAGCTTAGTCGGCGGCAATGAGCAGTTCTTC. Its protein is CASSLVGGNEQFF.

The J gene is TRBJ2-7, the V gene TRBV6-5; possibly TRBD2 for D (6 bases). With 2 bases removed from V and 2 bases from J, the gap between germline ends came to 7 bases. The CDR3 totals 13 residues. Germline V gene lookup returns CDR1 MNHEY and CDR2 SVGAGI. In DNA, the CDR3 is TGTGCCAGCAGTTACGAGCGGGCCTACGAGCAGTACTTC. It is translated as CASSYERAYEQYF.

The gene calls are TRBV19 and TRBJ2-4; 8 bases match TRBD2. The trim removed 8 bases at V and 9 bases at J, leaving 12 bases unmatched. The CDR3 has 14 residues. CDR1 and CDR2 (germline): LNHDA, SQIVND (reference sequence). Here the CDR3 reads CASERSGGVGIQYF. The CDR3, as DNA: TGTGCCAGTGAGCGATCGGGAGGGGTGGGCATTCAGTACTTC.

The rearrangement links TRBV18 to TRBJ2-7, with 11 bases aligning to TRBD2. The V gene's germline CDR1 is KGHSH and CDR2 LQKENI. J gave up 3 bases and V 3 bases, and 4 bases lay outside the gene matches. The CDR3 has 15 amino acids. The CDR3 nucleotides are TGTGCCAGCTCACCTGGGACTAGCGGAGACTACGAGCAGTACTTC. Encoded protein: CASSPGTSGDYEQYF.

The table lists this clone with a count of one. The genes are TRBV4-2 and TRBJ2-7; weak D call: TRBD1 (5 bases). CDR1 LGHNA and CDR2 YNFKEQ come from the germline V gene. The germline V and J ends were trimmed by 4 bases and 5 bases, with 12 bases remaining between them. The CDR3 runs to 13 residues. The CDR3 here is CASSPGRANEQYF. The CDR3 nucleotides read TGTGCCAGCAGCCCCGGCAGGGCAAACGAGCAGTACTTC.

The CDR3, as DNA: TGTGCCAGCAGCTGGGGGACTAGCAATGAGCAGTTCTTC. Translating gives CASSWGTSNEQFF. The chain carries TRBV11-3 and TRBJ2-1; 8 bases agree with TRBD2. The CDR3 runs to 13 residues. The V gene's germline CDR1 is SGHNT and CDR2 YENEEA. The V and J ends lost 4 bases and 6 bases, in that order; junction bases with no gene match: 2. Variable domain in full (rest from reference TRBV11-3 and TRBJ2-1): EAGVVQSPRYKIIEKKQPVAFWCNPISGHNTLYWYLQNLGQGPELLIRYENEEAVDDSQLPKDRFSAERLKGVDSTLKIQPAELGDSAVYLCASSWGTSNEQFFGPGTRLTVL.

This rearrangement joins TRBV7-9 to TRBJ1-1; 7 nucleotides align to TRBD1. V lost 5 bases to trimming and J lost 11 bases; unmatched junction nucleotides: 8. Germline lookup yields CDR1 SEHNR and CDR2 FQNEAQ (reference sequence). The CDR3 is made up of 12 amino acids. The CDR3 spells CASSIDREMAFF. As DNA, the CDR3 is TGTGCCAGCAGCATAGACAGGGAGATGGCTTTCTTT.

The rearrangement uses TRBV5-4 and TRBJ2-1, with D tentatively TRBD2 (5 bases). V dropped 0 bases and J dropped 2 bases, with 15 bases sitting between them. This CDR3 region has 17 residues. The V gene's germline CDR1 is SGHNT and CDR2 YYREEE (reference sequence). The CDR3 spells CASSLDRLAIAYNEQFF. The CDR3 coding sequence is TGTGCCAGCAGCTTGGATAGGCTAGCTATCGCCTACAATGAGCAGTTCTTC.

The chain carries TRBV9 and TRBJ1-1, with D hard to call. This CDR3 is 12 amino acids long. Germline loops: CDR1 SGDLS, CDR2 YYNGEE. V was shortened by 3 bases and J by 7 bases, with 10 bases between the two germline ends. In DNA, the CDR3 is TGTGCCAGCAGCGCGAACATTGGTGAAGCTTTCTTT. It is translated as CASSANIGEAFF.

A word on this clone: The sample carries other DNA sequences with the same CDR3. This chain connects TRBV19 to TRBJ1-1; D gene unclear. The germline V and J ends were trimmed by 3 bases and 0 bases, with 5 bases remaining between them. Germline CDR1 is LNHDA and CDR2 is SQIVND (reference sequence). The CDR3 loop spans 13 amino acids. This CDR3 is CASSISVNTEAFF. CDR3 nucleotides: TGTGCCAGTAGTATTTCCGTGAACACTGAAGCTTTCTTT.